These 20 T cell receptor beta chains were sequenced from one sample in a study of Ad26.COV2.S vaccination and SARS-CoV-2 variants. Generated by immunoSEQ multiplex PCR, the TCRdb table keeps only in-frame clones and is missing some. The sample includes fewer than 400,000 clones, approximately 90% of them seen just once. The treatment here: some 19 received Ad26.COV2.S at low or high dose, single or two shots; a few received placebo; per-sample allocation not given. It was on day 63 after the first vaccine or placebo injection that samples were taken. The source was peripheral blood, collected in a trial of Ad26.COV2.S vaccine versus placebo. These receptors came from a person aged 18-60 years who received the Ad26.COV2.S COVID-19 vaccine or a placebo.

The chain joins TRBV30 to TRBJ1-5; 8 positions match TRBD1. This CDR3 is 13 amino acids long. V was clipped by 2 bases and J by 7 bases; unmatched bases: 4. Germline V gene data show CDR1 as GTSNPN and CDR2 as SVGIG (reference sequence). The CDR3, as DNA: TGTGCCTGGAGTATACAGGGGGAACAGCCCCAGCATTTT. It is translated as CAWSIQGEQPQHF.

The J gene is TRBJ2-7, the V gene TRBV11-2; 11 bases line up with TRBD2. Germline V gene sequence: CDR1 SGHAT, CDR2 FQNNGV. This CDR3 region has 13 residues. V shed 5 bases and J 6 bases; nucleotides not matched to a gene: 3. Here the CDR3 DNA reads TGTGCCAGCAGCCAAGGGACTAGCGGCGAGCAGTACTTC. This codes for CASSQGTSGEQYF.

This clone showed up just a few times. This rearrangement joins TRBV7-2 to TRBJ2-5; the D is unclear. CDR1 is SGHTA and CDR2 is FQGNSA in the germline V gene. This CDR3 region has 12 residues. V lost 0 bases, J lost 7 bases, and 6 bases lay in between. CDR3 nucleotides: TGTGCCAGCAGCTTAGCGCAAAGGACCCAGTACTTC. Encoded protein: CASSLAQRTQYF.

The chain uses TRBV6-2 or TRBV6-3 and TRBJ1-1; D is ambiguous. This CDR3 spans 14 amino acids. The V end lost 2 bases, the J end lost 1 base, and 8 bases lay between the germline ends. Per germline, CDR1 MNHEY and CDR2 SVGEGT. CDR3 protein: CASSYGRSNTEAFF. The CDR3 nucleotides read TGTGCCAGCAGTTACGGCAGGTCGAACACTGAAGCTTTCTTT.

J is TRBJ2-7 and V is TRBV18, with D perhaps assigned TRBD1 or TRBD2 (5 bases each). Trimming left V 5 bases short and J 5 bases short, with 16 bases between. CDR3 size: 14 residues. CDR1 and CDR2 from the germline V gene are KGHSH and LQKENI. This CDR3 reads CASSVRDGIHEQYF. The CDR3 DNA reads as TGTGCCAGCTCAGTCCGGGACGGGATACACGAGCAGTACTTC. Drawing the rest from reference TRBV18 and TRBJ2-7, the complete variable domain is NAGVMQNPRHLVRRRGQEARLRCSPMKGHSHVYWYRQLPEEGLKFMVYLQKENIIDESGMPKERFSAEFPKEGPSILRIQQVVRGDSAAYFCASSVRDGIHEQYFGPGTRLTVT.

This rearrangement joins TRBV6-5 to TRBJ1-1; D uncertain. The CDR3 has 13 amino acids. Deletions cut 0 bases from V and 0 bases from J, with 2 bases between. The germline gives CDR1 MNHEY, CDR2 SVGAGI. This CDR3 reads CASSYSVNTEAFF. The CDR3 DNA is TGTGCCAGCAGTTACTCAGTGAACACTGAAGCTTTCTTT.

This chain joins TRBV18 and TRBJ2-7, with no clear D. V dropped 4 bases and J dropped 5 bases, with 12 bases sitting between them. The V gene's germline CDR1 is KGHSH and CDR2 LQKENI. CDR3 length: 13 residues. CDR3 bases: TGTGCCAGCTCACGCGAAGGGATCGACGAGCAGTACTTC. It yields the protein CASSREGIDEQYF.

The chain uses TRBV5-1 and TRBJ1-5, with 8 bases aligning to TRBD1. V gave up 4 bases and J gave up 2 bases; unmatched junction bases: 5. CDR3 length: 15 residues. Germline CDR1 is SGHRS and CDR2 is YFSETQ. In DNA form, the CDR3 reads TGCGCCAGCAGCCTTGGACAGGGCGGCAATCAGCCCCAGCATTTT. Translation: CASSLGQGGNQPQHF.

The J gene is TRBJ2-1, the V gene TRBV29-1; perhaps TRBD2 as D (6 bases). The CDR3 totals 13 residues. V lost 7 bases and J 2 bases, leaving 12 bases between the germline ends. Germline assignment: CDR1 SQVTM and CDR2 ANQGSEA. CDR3 amino acids: CSARRGTYNEQFF. The CDR3 DNA sequence: TGCAGCGCCCGCCGGGGGACCTACAATGAGCAGTTCTTC.

The gene calls are TRBV3-1 (or the pseudogene TRBV3-2) and TRBJ1-2; 10 bases map to TRBD1. V trimming: 4 bases; J trimming: 7 bases; junction bases outside the gene matches: 6. Germline loops: CDR1 LGHDT, CDR2 YNNKEL (reference sequence). CDR3 length: 14 residues. Here the CDR3 reads CASSRTDRGLGYTF. DNA of the CDR3: TGTGCCAGCAGCCGAACTGACAGGGGGCTTGGCTACACCTTC.

This chain joins TRBV19 and TRBJ2-1; D may match TRBD1 or TRBD2 (5 bases each). This CDR3 region has 13 residues. The ends were cut back, 5 bases at V and 6 bases at J, with 11 bases in the middle. Germline loops: CDR1 LNHDA, CDR2 SQIVND (reference sequence). The CDR3 protein is CASSQGVVNEQFF. The CDR3 DNA reads TGTGCCAGTAGTCAGGGAGTTGTCAATGAGCAGTTCTTC.

The rearrangement uses TRBV7-3 and TRBJ2-7, with D possibly TRBD2 on 5 matching bases. Germline lookup yields CDR1 SGHTA and CDR2 FQGTGA. V lost 2 bases and J 6 bases, leaving 20 bases between the germline ends. The CDR3 runs to 16 residues. The CDR3 spells CASSLRPSGPFSEQYF. In nucleotides, the CDR3 is TGTGCCAGCAGCTTACGTCCCAGCGGACCCTTCAGCGAGCAGTACTTC.

This chain connects TRBV30 to TRBJ2-5; TRBD2 matches 7 bases. Germline V gene data show CDR1 as GTSNPN and CDR2 as SVGIG (reference sequence). After removal of 2 bases from V and 2 bases from J, the junction contained 5 bases not matched to a gene. The CDR3 has 14 residues. The CDR3 bases are TGTGCCTGGAGTCGCCCCGGGGGGCAAGAGACCCAGTACTTC. Residues: CAWSRPGGQETQYF. Full variable domain (rest looked up from reference TRBV30 and TRBJ2-5): SQTIHQWPATLVQPVGSPLSLECTVEGTSNPNLYWYRQAAGRGLQLLFYSVGIGQISSEVPQNLSASRPQDRQFILSSKKLLLSDSGFYLCAWSRPGGQETQYFGPGTRLLVL.

The rearrangement joins TRBV19 to TRBJ2-1; weak D call: TRBD2 (5 bases). V lost 5 bases and J lost 5, with 16 bases in between. Germline values: CDR1 LNHDA, CDR2 SQIVND (reference sequence). The CDR3 spans 15 residues. Here the CDR3 reads CASSVEGFPHNEQFF. The CDR3 DNA reads as TGTGCCAGTAGTGTCGAGGGATTCCCACACAATGAGCAGTTCTTC.

This clone was seen just once. The rearrangement links TRBV5-4 to TRBJ2-1; 7 nucleotides line up with TRBD2. The ends lost 4 bases at V and 5 bases at J; junction bases unmatched: 9. The CDR3 is made up of 15 amino acids. Germline CDR1 is SGHNT and CDR2 is YYREEE (reference sequence). The CDR3 loop is CASSPAGLEHNEQFF. Written as DNA, the CDR3 is TGTGCCAGCAGCCCAGCGGGACTGGAACACAATGAGCAGTTCTTC.

Concerning this clone itself: The sample carries other DNA sequences with the same CDR3. The chain recombines TRBV3-1 (or the pseudogene TRBV3-2) with TRBJ1-5, with D unclear. Germline values: CDR1 LGHDT, CDR2 YNNKEL (reference sequence). Deletions cut 1 base from V and 2 bases from J, with 6 bases between. The CDR3 consists of 14 residues. The CDR3, as DNA: TGTGCCAGCAGCCAAGCTGGGGGCAATCAGCCCCAGCATTTT. It specifies CASSQAGGNQPQHF.

V usage is TRBV19 and J usage is TRBJ1-2; TRBD1 matches 7 bases. The V gene's germline CDR1 is LNHDA and CDR2 SQIVND (reference sequence). Unmatched junction bases numbered 19, after V lost 7 bases and J lost 8 bases. CDR3 length: 16 residues. The CDR3 sequence is CASTDTRTGPRWGYTF. Here the CDR3 DNA reads TGTGCCAGTACCGACACCAGGACAGGACCCCGCTGGGGCTACACCTTC.

The rearrangement joins TRBV11-2 to TRBJ2-2; tentatively, D is TRBD2 (5 bases). This CDR3 has 13 residues. V was trimmed by 0 bases and J by 13 bases, leaving 12 bases between them. From germline, CDR1 is SGHAT and CDR2 FQNNGV. The CDR3 sequence: CASSLEPGDRLFF. CDR3 DNA: TGTGCCAGCAGCTTAGAACCCGGGGATCGGCTGTTTTTT.

The chain has TRBV4-2 and TRBJ2-1; 8 bases agree with TRBD2. Germline values: CDR1 LGHNA, CDR2 YNFKEQ. CDR3 size: 16 residues. V was pared by 4 bases and J by 8 bases, with 13 bases of the junction left unmatched. Here the CDR3 reads CASSLPGGSPYDEQFF. In DNA, the CDR3 is TGTGCCAGCAGCCTCCCGGGGGGGTCCCCATACGATGAGCAGTTCTTC.

This chain links TRBV16 with TRBJ1-1, with TRBD1 matching 7 bases. This CDR3 contains 19 residues. Germline lookup yields CDR1 KGHSY and CDR2 FQNENV. After removal of 3 bases from V and 3 bases from J, the junction contained 19 bases not matched to a gene. CDR3 coding DNA: TGTGCCAGCAGCCATCAAGGGGGCGAGGGAGTTTTAAGGGACACTGAAGCTTTCTTT. It encodes CASSHQGGEGVLRDTEAFF.